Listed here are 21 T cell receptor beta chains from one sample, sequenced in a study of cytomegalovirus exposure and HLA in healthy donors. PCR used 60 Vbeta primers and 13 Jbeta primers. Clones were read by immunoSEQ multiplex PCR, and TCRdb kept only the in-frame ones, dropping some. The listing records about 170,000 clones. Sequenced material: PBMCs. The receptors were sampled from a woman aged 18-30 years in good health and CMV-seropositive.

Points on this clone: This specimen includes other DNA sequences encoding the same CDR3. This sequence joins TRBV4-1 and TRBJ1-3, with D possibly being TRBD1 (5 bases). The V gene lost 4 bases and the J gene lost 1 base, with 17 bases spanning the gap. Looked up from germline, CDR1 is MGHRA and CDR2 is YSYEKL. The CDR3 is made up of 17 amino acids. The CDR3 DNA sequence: TGCGCCAGCAGCCGGGGGGGGGTTGTCCTGTCTGGAAACACCATATATTTT. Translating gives CASSRGGVVLSGNTIYF.

CDR3 amino acids: CASSSLAGEAYEQYF. The CDR3 DNA reads TGTGCCAGCAGCTCTCTAGCGGGGGAAGCCTACGAGCAGTACTTC. The rearrangement uses TRBV7-2 and TRBJ2-7; 10 bases align to TRBD2. Germline CDR1 is SGHTA and CDR2 is FQGNSA. The junction had 5 bases not matched to a gene; V was cut back by 4 bases and J by 2 bases. The length of the CDR3 is 15 residues.

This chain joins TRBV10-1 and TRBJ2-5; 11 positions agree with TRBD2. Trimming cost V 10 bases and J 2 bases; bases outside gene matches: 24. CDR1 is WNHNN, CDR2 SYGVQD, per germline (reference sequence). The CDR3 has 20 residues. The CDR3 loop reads CATRSPGWASGGTLQETQYF. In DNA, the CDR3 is TGCGCCACCAGAAGTCCGGGCTGGGCTAGCGGGGGGACCTTACAAGAGACCCAGTACTTC.

The CDR3 spells CASSQVGGAPYEQYF. CDR3 bases: TGCGCCAGCAGCCAAGTTGGCGGGGCTCCCTACGAGCAGTACTTC. This rearrangement joins TRBV4-1 to TRBJ2-7; perhaps TRBD2 as D (6 bases). The germline CDR1 and CDR2 sequences are MGHRA and YSYEKL. The CDR3 runs to 15 residues. Trimming removed 1 base from V and 2 bases from J, with 12 bases in between.

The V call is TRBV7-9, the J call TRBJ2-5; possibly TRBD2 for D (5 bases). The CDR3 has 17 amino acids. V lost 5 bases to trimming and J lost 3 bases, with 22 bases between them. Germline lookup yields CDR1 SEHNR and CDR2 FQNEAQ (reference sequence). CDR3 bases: TGTGCCAGCAGCCCCCGGAGCGGACTGGCTAATGAAGAGACCCAGTACTTC. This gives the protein CASSPRSGLANEETQYF.

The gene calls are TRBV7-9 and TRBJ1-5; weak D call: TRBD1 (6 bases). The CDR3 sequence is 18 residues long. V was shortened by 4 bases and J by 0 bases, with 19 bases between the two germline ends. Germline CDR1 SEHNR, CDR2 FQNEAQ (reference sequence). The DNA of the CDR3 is TGTGCCAGCAGCTCCTCAGATCATAGGGGGGGTAGCAATCAGCCCCAGCATTTT. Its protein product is CASSSSDHRGGSNQPQHF.

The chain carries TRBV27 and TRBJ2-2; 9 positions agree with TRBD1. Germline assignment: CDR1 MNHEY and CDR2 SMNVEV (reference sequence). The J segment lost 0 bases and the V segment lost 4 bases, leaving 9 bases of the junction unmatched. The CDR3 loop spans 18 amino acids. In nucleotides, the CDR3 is TGTGCCAGCAGTTCTAGGGGACAGGGCTTTACGAACACCGGGGAGCTGTTTTTT. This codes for CASSSRGQGFTNTGELFF.

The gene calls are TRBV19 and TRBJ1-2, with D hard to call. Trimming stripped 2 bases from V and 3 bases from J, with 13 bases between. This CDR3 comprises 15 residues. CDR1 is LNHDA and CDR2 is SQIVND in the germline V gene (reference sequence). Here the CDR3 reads CASSIRELRDYGYTF. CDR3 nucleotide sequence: TGTGCCAGTAGTATAAGGGAGCTCCGGGACTATGGCTACACCTTC.

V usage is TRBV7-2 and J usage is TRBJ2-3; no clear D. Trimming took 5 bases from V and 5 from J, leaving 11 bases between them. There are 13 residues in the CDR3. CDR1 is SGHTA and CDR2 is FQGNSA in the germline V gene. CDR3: CASSPPSGDTQYF. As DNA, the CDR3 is TGTGCCAGCAGCCCGCCTTCGGGAGATACGCAGTATTTT.

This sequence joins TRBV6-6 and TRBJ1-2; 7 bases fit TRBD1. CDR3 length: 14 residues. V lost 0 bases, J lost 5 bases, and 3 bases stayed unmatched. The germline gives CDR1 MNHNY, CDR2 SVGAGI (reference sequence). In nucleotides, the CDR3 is TGTGCCAGCAGTTACTCGCAGGGGGAATATGGCTACACCTTC. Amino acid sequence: CASSYSQGEYGYTF.

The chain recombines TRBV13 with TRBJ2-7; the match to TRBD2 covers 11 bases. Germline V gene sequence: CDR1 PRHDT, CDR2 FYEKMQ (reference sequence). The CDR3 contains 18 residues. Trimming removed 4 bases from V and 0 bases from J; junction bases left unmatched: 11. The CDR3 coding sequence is TGTGCCAGCAGCTCCCACCTCCTAGCGGGAGGTAGCTCCTACGAGCAGTACTTC. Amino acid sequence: CASSSHLLAGGSSYEQYF. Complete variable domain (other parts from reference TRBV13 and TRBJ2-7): AAGVIQSPRHLIKEKRETATLKCYPIPRHDTVYWYQQGPGQDPQFLISFYEKMQSDKGSIPDRFSAQQFSDYHSELNMSSLELGDSALYFCASSSHLLAGGSSYEQYFGPGTRLTVT.

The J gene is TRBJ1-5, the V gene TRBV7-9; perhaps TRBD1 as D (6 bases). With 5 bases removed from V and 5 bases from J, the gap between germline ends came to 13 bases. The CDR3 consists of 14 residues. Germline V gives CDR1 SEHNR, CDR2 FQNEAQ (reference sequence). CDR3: CASSPQGEDQPQHF. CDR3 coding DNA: TGTGCCAGCAGCCCACAGGGCGAAGATCAGCCCCAGCATTTT.

CDR3 nucleotides: TGTGCCAGTAGTAGGGCAGCCTACTACGAGCAGTACTTC. Its protein is CASSRAAYYEQYF. V usage is TRBV19 and J usage is TRBJ2-7, with no clear D. Trimming took 4 bases from V and 3 from J, leaving 10 bases between them. The CDR3 runs 13 residues. CDR1 and CDR2 (germline): LNHDA, SQIVND (reference sequence).

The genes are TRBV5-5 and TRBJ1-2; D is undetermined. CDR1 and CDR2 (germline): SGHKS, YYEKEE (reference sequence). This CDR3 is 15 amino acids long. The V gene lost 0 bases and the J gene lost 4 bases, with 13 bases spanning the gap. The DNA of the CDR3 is TGTGCCAGCAGCTTGGGGCCAGGTATAGGCTATGGCTACACCTTC. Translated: CASSLGPGIGYGYTF.

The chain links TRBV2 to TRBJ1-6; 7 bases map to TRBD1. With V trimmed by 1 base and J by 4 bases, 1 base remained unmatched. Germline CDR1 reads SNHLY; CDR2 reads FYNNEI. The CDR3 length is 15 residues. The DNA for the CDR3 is TGTGCCAGCAGTGAAGGGGACAGATATAATTCACCCCTCCACTTT. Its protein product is CASSEGDRYNSPLHF.

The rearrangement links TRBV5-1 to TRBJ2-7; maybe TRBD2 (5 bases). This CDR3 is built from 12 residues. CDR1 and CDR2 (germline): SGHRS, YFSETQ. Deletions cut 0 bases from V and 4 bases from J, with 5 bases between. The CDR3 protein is CASSLGEYEQYF. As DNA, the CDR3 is TGCGCCAGCAGCTTGGGGGAGTACGAGCAGTACTTC.

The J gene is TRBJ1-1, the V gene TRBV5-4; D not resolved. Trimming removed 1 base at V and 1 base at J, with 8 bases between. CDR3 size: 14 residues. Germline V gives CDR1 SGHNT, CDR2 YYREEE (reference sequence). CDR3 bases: TGTGCCAGCAGCTTGCCCAGAGGGAACACTGAAGCTTTCTTT. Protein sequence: CASSLPRGNTEAFF.

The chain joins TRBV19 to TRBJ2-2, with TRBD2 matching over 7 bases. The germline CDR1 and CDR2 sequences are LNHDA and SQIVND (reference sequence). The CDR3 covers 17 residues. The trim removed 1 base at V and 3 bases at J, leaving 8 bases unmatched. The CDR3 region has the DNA TGTGCCAGTAGTATAGGAAGGGCTAGCGGATACACCGGGGAGCTGTTTTTT. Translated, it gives CASSIGRASGYTGELFF.

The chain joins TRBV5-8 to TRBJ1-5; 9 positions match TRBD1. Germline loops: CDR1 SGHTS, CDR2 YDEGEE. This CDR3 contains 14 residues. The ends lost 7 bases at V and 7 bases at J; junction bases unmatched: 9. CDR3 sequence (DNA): TGTGCCAGCCGCCGCACAGGGGGCGGGCAGCCCCAGCATTTT. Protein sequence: CASRRTGGGQPQHF.

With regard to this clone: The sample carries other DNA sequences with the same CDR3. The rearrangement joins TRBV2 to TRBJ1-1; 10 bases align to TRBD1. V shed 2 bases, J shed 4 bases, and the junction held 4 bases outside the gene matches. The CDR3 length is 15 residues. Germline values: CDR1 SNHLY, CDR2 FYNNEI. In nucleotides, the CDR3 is TGTGCCAGCAGTGAATACGGGACAGGGGTCACTGAAGCTTTCTTT. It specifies CASSEYGTGVTEAFF.

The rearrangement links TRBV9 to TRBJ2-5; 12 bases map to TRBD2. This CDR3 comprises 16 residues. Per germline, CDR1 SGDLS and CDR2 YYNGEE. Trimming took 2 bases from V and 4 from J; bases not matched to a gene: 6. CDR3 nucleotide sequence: TGTGCCAGCAGCGTCGCTAGCGGGGGGGCCTTAGAGACCCAGTACTTC. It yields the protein CASSVASGGALETQYF.